This T cell receptor (beta chain) derives from a study of cytomegalovirus exposure and HLA in healthy donors. It was with 60 Vbeta and 13 Jbeta primers that the PCR ran. Sequenced by immunoSEQ multiplex PCR; TCRdb stores in-frame clones only, minus some. The sample contains 210,000 or so clones, roughly four fifths of which appear only once. Study results and caveats: There were a few CMV-associated chains whose specificity for CMV antigens was confirmed in vitro.

Participants comprised healthy donors of bone marrow. V lost 6 bases and J lost 6, with 12 bases in between. This CDR3 has 13 amino acids. Germline V gene lookup returns CDR1 LNHDA and CDR2 SQIVND (reference sequence). With respect to this clone: No antigen is known for it.

V and J are TRBV19 and TRBJ2-1; D unclear. This clonotype was obtained from a woman aged 25 to 39 in good health and CMV-seropositive. The source material was PBMCs. The CDR3 DNA follows: TGTGCCAGTAGGTCCCTGAGTTTCAATGAGCAGTTCTTC. Residues: CASRSLSFNEQFF.